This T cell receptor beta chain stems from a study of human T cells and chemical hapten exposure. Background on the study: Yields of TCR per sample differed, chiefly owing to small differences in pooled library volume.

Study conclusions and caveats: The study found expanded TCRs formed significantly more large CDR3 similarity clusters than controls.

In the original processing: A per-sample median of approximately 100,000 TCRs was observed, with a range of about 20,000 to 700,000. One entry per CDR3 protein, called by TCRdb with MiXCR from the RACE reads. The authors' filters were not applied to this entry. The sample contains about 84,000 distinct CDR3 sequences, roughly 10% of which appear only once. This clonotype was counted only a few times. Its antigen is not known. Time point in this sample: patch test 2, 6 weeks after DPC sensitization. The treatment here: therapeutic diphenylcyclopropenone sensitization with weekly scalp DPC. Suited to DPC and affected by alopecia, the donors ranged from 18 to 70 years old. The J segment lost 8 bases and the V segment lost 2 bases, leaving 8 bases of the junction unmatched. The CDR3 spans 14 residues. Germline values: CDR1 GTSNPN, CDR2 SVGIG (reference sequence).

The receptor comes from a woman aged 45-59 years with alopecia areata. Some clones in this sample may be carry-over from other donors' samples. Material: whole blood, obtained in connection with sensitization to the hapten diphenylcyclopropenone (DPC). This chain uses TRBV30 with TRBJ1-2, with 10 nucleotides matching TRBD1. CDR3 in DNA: TGTGCCTGGAGTAGAGACAGGGGGCGTAACGGCTACACCTTC. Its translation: CAWSRDRGRNGYTF.